This TCR beta chain was identified in a study of blood T cell repertoires in COVID-19. Study in general: Some COVID-19 samples were acute and others convalescent; all came from the United States, Italy and Spain. In each case, the material was cDNA or gDNA derived from T cells, B-cell-depleted T cells, or PBMCs.

Per the germline V gene, CDR1 is LGHDT and CDR2 is YNNKEL (reference sequence). Trimming shortened V by 2 bases and J by 3 bases, and 8 bases separated the two germline ends. This CDR3 spans 13 amino acids. Followed longitudinally, the Seattle patients had been enrolled during active infection. In the original workflow: By means of reference gene primer amplification, nucleated cell counts were estimated. Sequencing used immunoSEQ multiplex PCR; TCRdb keeps in-frame clones, though not all of them. D and trimming were read from the DNA, whereas the V and J calls and clone size are those reported in that table. Here the sample spans 300,000 to 450,000 clones, 80% to 90% being singletons.

This TCR was recovered from a woman aged 30 to 39 with COVID-19, enrolled during active disease. Sequencing input: peripheral blood. The rearrangement joins TRBV3-1 (or the pseudogene TRBV3-2) to TRBJ2-7; a weak D match, TRBD1 (6 bases). CDR3 DNA: TGTGCCAGCAGCCAATTGGACAGCTACGAGCAGTACTTC. The encoded protein is CASSQLDSYEQYF.